One sample yielded the 20 T cell receptor beta chains listed below, sequenced in a study of siplizumab effects on memory and regulatory T cells (dated by TCRdb to about 2019). Library creation used the immunoSEQ multiplex PCR assay. Entries here come from immuneACCESS through TCRdb and include only in-frame sequences with V and J called. Some clones fail to appear in such tables; in the studies checked, an unresolved V gene covers under half of the shortfall, and the cause of the remainder is unknown. This sample is represented by some 100,000 clones; over 90% of them were singletons. Of the sample, about 11% is held by the ten largest clones. The sequenced sample consisted of non-Treg CD4+ T cells sorted from blood. The cell subset or site label for this specimen denotes: FACS-sorted unstimulated CD4+ non-regulatory T cells. Source of these receptors: a human donor in good health.

The V call is TRBV25-1, the J call TRBJ1-3; a possible D gene is TRBD1 (5 bases). The V gene lost 8 bases and the J gene lost 4 bases, with 15 bases spanning the gap. CDR1 and CDR2 from the germline V gene are MGHDK and SYGVNS. The CDR3 is 14 residues long. In nucleotides, the CDR3 is TGTGCCAGCGTTGGCAGGGCGGAAGGAAACACCATATATTTT. The encoded protein is CASVGRAEGNTIYF.

The rearrangement joins TRBV29-1 to TRBJ2-7, with D possibly matching TRBD2 (5 bases). Germline V lookup: CDR1 SQVTM, CDR2 ANQGSEA. The CDR3 is made up of 15 amino acids. V was pared by 4 bases and J by 5 bases, with 21 bases between. CDR3 amino acids: CSVVPAGLMTDEQYF. CDR3 bases: TGCAGCGTTGTCCCCGCGGGTTTAATGACCGACGAGCAGTACTTC.

CDR3 nucleotides: TGTGCCAGCAGTCTGGACAATGAGCAGTTCTTC. It yields the protein CASSLDNEQFF. This chain connects TRBV2 to TRBJ2-1; D gene uncertain. CDR1 SNHLY and CDR2 FYNNEI come from the germline V gene. CDR3 size: 11 residues. V was shortened by 5 bases and J by 5 bases, with 4 bases between the two germline ends.

The V gene is TRBV15, the J gene TRBJ2-6; D is ambiguous. Between the trimmed V and J ends, which lost 7 bases and 1 base, there was a span of 11 bases. The germline V gene encodes CDR1 LNHNV and CDR2 YYDKDF (reference sequence). The length of the CDR3 is 15 residues. CDR3 loop: CATTKDASGANVLTF. CDR3 sequence (DNA): TGTGCCACCACCAAGGACGCTTCTGGGGCCAACGTCCTGACTTTC.

This clone has just one count. The chain joins TRBV19 to TRBJ1-2; tentative D call: TRBD1 (6 bases). In germline, CDR1 is LNHDA, CDR2 SQIVND (reference sequence). The CDR3 is made up of 14 amino acids. The V end was cut by 3 bases, the J end by 4 bases, with 12 bases between. CDR3 nucleotide sequence: TGTGCCAGTAGTATCCGGAGCAGGGGCTATGGCTACACCTTC. It codes for CASSIRSRGYGYTF.

This clone was observed once. The V gene is TRBV7-9, the J gene TRBJ2-7; maybe TRBD2 (6 bases). There are 17 residues in the CDR3. Per the germline V gene, CDR1 is SEHNR and CDR2 is FQNEAQ (reference sequence). The CDR3 protein is CASGLKVLLATCYEQYF. The CDR3 DNA reads TGTGCTAGCGGCTTAAAAGTTCTGCTGGCCACATGCTACGAGCAGTACTTC.

This clone occurred a few times. The sample carries other DNA sequences with the same CDR3. This CDR3 is CASSRGGSTDTQYF. For the CDR3, the DNA is TGTGCCAGTAGCCGGGGCGGGAGCACAGATACGCAGTATTTT. The rearrangement links TRBV19 to TRBJ2-3, with D possibly called TRBD1 or TRBD2 (5 bases each). Germline CDR1 reads LNHDA; CDR2 reads SQIVND (reference sequence). There are 14 residues in the CDR3. The germline V and J ends were trimmed by 6 bases and 0 bases, with 10 bases remaining between them. Full variable domain (missing parts from reference TRBV19 and TRBJ2-3): DGGITQSPKYLFRKEGQNVTLSCEQNLNHDAMYWYRQDPGQGLRLIYYSQIVNDFQKGDIAEGYSVSREKKESFPLTVTSAQKNPTAFYLCASSRGGSTDTQYFGPGTRLTVL.

The rearrangement uses TRBV19 and TRBJ2-7; D not resolved. This CDR3 comprises 16 residues. The V end lost 5 bases, the J end lost 4 bases, and 21 bases lay between the germline ends. Germline-derived CDR1 and CDR2 are LNHDA and SQIVND (reference sequence). CDR3 in amino acids: CASSPPIDKVRYEQYF. In DNA form, the CDR3 reads TGTGCCAGTAGTCCTCCTATCGACAAAGTCAGGTACGAGCAGTACTTC.

The genes are TRBV11-2 and TRBJ1-2, with 8 positions matching TRBD1. The trim removed 0 bases at V and 8 bases at J, leaving 11 bases unmatched. CDR1 and CDR2 from the germline V gene are SGHAT and FQNNGV. The CDR3 covers 16 residues. The CDR3 sequence: CASSLDPGQGSYGYTF. CDR3 nucleotides: TGTGCCAGCAGCTTAGACCCCGGACAGGGAAGTTACGGCTACACCTTC. The variable domain in full, with the rest retrieved from reference TRBV11-2 and TRBJ1-2, is EAGVAQSPRYKIIEKRQSVAFWCNPISGHATLYWYQQILGQGPKLLIQFQNNGVVDDSQLPKDRFSAERLKGVDSTLKIQPAKLEDSAVYLCASSLDPGQGSYGYTFGSGTRLTVV.

In the case of this clone: The junction does not match germline at one end; this may be a read error. The CDR3 nucleotides are TGTGCCAGCAGTTTAGGGTCGGGGACTAGCGCCGACGAGCAGTACTTC. Amino acid sequence: CASSLGSGTSADEQYF. V usage is TRBV7-9 and J usage is TRBJ2-7, with 10 bases identical to TRBD2. The CDR3 has 16 residues. In germline, CDR1 is SEHNR, CDR2 FQNEAQ (reference sequence).

The count of this clone is one. The gene calls are TRBV10-1 and TRBJ2-7, with 7 bases identical to TRBD1. The trim removed 0 bases at V and 5 bases at J, leaving 4 bases unmatched. This CDR3 comprises 14 residues. Germline lookup yields CDR1 WNHNN and CDR2 SYGVQD (reference sequence). The CDR3 DNA reads as TGCGCCAGCAGTGAGTCGACAGGGATGGACGAGCAGTACTTC. It translates to CASSESTGMDEQYF.

This clone was seen just once. The chain couples TRBV30 to TRBJ2-3, with 11 bases identical to TRBD2. This CDR3 is 13 amino acids long. V lost 6 bases and J lost 6; bases outside the gene matches: 5. Germline-derived CDR1 and CDR2 are GTSNPN and SVGIG (reference sequence). The chain's CDR3 is CACTSGSSDTQYF. The CDR3 bases are TGTGCCTGTACTAGCGGGAGTTCGGATACGCAGTATTTT.

The chain carries TRBV7-2 and TRBJ2-5; 7 bases are shared with TRBD1. The J segment lost 4 bases and the V segment lost 3 bases, leaving 5 bases of the junction unmatched. CDR1 and CDR2 from the germline V gene are SGHTA and FQGNSA. The CDR3 covers 14 residues. CDR3 DNA sequence: TGTGCCAGCAGCTTGAAGGGGGCAGGAGAGACCCAGTACTTC. It codes for CASSLKGAGETQYF.

This chain uses TRBV30 with TRBJ1-2; 7 nucleotides align to TRBD1. The CDR3 extends over 13 amino acids. CDR1 and CDR2 (germline): GTSNPN, SVGIG (reference sequence). The V and J ends lost 0 bases and 4 bases, in that order; junction bases with no gene match: 2. The DNA of the CDR3 is TGTGCCTGGAGTGTCGGACAGGCCTATGGCTACACCTTC. Amino acids: CAWSVGQAYGYTF.

CDR3 region: CASSVTGFTGELFF. The CDR3 DNA follows: TGTGCCAGCAGCGTGACAGGGTTCACCGGGGAGCTGTTTTTT. The chain links TRBV25-1 to TRBJ2-2, with TRBD1 matching 7 bases. The germline V gene encodes CDR1 MGHDK and CDR2 SYGVNS. Trimming cost V 6 bases and J 4 bases; bases outside gene matches: 5. The CDR3 sequence is 14 residues long.

V is TRBV12-5 and J is TRBJ2-7, with a possible D match to TRBD2 (5 bases). The CDR3 is 16 residues long. Deletions cut 0 bases from V and 4 bases from J, with 16 bases between. Germline loops: CDR1 LGHNT, CDR2 FRNRAP. CDR3 nucleotides: TGTGCTAGTGGTTTGGTAACAAGCGGAAAGAGGTACGAGCAGTACTTC. Translated, it gives CASGLVTSGKRYEQYF.

V and J are TRBV28 and TRBJ1-4; 9 bases agree with TRBD1. Losses at the gene ends were 4 bases for V and 6 bases for J; bases not matched to a gene: 6. The germline V gene has CDR1 MDHEN and CDR2 SYDVKM. The CDR3 consists of 15 residues. CDR3 sequence (DNA): TGTGCCAGCAGTTCGACCACAGGGGGCCATGAAAAACTGTTTTTT. Its protein is CASSSTTGGHEKLFF.

The V call is TRBV11-2, the J call TRBJ2-1; D remains ambiguous. The CDR3 sequence is 14 residues long. The germline V gene has CDR1 SGHAT and CDR2 FQNNGV. Trimming removed 1 base at V and 4 bases at J, with 8 bases between. DNA of the CDR3: TGTGCCAGCAGCTTAGGACTGATATACAATGAGCAGTTCTTC. It is translated as CASSLGLIYNEQFF.

The chain links TRBV25-1 to TRBJ2-5, with D tentatively TRBD1 or TRBD2 (5 bases each). The CDR3 has 16 amino acids. The V end lost 7 bases, the J end lost 0 bases, and 18 bases lay between the germline ends. CDR1 and CDR2 (germline): MGHDK, SYGVNS. CDR3 region: CASIGGRFGYQETQYF. CDR3 DNA sequence: TGTGCCAGCATTGGGGGTCGCTTCGGGTACCAAGAGACCCAGTACTTC.

The chain couples TRBV7-2 to TRBJ1-6, with a possible D match to TRBD1 (6 bases). The germline V gene encodes CDR1 SGHTA and CDR2 FQGNSA. This CDR3 spans 15 amino acids. V lost 1 base to trimming and J lost 9 bases, with 13 bases between them. The CDR3 is CASSLGTGHRSPLHF. The CDR3 DNA reads as TGTGCCAGCAGCTTAGGTACAGGGCATCGTTCACCCCTCCACTTT. Variable domain in full (rest from reference TRBV7-2 and TRBJ1-6): GAGVSQSPSNKVTEKGKDVELRCDPISGHTALYWYRQSLGQGLEFLIYFQGNSAPDKSGLPSDRFSAERTGGSVSTLTIQRTQQEDSAVYLCASSLGTGHRSPLHFGNGTRLTVT.